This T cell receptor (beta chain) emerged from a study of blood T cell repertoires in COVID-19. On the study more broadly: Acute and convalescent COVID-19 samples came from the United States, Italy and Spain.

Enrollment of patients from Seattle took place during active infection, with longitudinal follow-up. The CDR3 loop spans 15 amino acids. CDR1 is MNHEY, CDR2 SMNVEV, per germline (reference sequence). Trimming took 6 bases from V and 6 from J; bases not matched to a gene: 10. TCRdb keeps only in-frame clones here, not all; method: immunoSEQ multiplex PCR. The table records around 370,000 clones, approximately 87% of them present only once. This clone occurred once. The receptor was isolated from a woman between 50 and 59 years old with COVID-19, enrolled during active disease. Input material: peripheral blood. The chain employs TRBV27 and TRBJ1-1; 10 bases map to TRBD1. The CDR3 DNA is TGTGCCAGCAGCGACCACCGGGACAGGGGACCTGAAGCTTTCTTT. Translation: CASSDHRDRGPEAFF.